The rows below give T cell receptor beta chains drawn from one sample of a study of T cells in Graves' hyperthyroidism and ophthalmopathy. TCRdb recomputed calls from the multiplex PCR reads with MiXCR, one row per CDR3 protein. Of 550,000 to 700,000 distinct CDR3 sequences detected, about 14% appear once; the ten largest clones hold about 4%. Sequencing input: blood. These receptors all stem from a woman aged 40 to 49 with Graves' ophthalmopathy. Both conserved end residues are part of each CDR3. The order of the fields is V gene, D gene, CDR3 protein. The D gene is left open where the match is weak.

>TRBV11-2|.
CASSLSTGAQMGYEQYF
>TRBV20-1|.
CSATDPSGANVLTF
>TRBV15|TRBD2
CATSTWTSGNTGELFF
>TRBV5-1|.
CASSLRDATGETQYF
>TRBV2|.
CASKVREGGSTEAFF
>TRBV7-2|.
CASSPPRGSGDTQYF
>TRBV20-1|.
CSASDWRASSYEQYF
>TRBV7-9|.
CASSLALDREGAYEQYF
>TRBV14|.
CASSPLGSEAFF
>TRBV28|.
CASSSPPIGRADTQYF
>TRBV20-1|TRBD1
CSARDRLGTGVASYEQYF
>TRBV19|.
CASKPGYTGGDGYTF
>TRBV6-2/TRBV6-3|.
CASSYPQGWAEAFF
>TRBV6-4|TRBD2
CASTVTSGSPDTQYF
>TRBV5-1|.
CASSLGVAFIYEQYF
>TRBV27|TRBD2
CASSLSTSGSETQYF
>TRBV15|.
CATSRDLGGYEQYF
>TRBV3-1|.
CASSQASGYGYTF
>TRBV11-3|.
CASSLEGQMNTEAFF
>TRBV28|TRBD1
CASSNPQGRSYTF
>TRBV10-3|TRBD1
CAISDQDRENIQYF
>TRBV28|TRBD2
CASSLRFGTSVLYEQYF
>TRBV20-1|TRBD1
CSAQGDATGELFF
>TRBV7-2|.
CASSLRMGLSQETQYF
>TRBV12-3/TRBV12-4|.
CASSLTLLNQPQHF
>TRBV28|.
CASTEVAGETQYF
>TRBV28|TRBD2
CASSSLHLRTRSLYEQYF
>TRBV11-2|.
CASSLGRVGNQPQHF
>TRBV5-6|.
CASSLPRYGYTF